This T cell receptor (beta chain) was captured by sequencing in a study of response to subunit inactivated influenza vaccine. Overall study results and limits: Authors proposed each seasonal influenza vaccination draws in few new T cells.

A few counts support this clonotype. What it binds is unknown. One junction end disagrees with the germline gene, perhaps due to a read error. TCRdb analysed the RT-PCR reads with MiXCR anew, one entry per CDR3 protein. The sample lists more than 450,000 distinct CDR3 sequences; about 10% were seen once. Germline V gene lookup returns CDR1 LNHNV and CDR2 YYDKDF (reference sequence). This CDR3 is built from 16 residues. The TCR originated in a man aged 45-65 years who received an inactivated influenza vaccine. The V and J genes are TRBV15 and TRBJ2-3; the D gene is possibly TRBD1 (9 bases). The sequencing here drew on PBMCs from blood, taken on the day of vaccination. DNA for the CDR3: TGTGCCACCAGCACCGGGGGGGACAGGGTTCCCCTTTATCCTGTTTTT. Translated, it gives CATSTGGDRVPLYPVF.